The T cell receptor (beta chain) under discussion was sequenced for a study of T cell changes during pregnancy in multiple sclerosis. Trimming took off 4 bases at V and 0 bases at J, with 14 bases between the two ends. Germline CDR1 reads SGHRS; CDR2 reads YFSETQ. The CDR3 extends over 16 amino acids. Profiled with immunoSEQ multiplex PCR; TCRdb holds only in-frame clones, not every one. The sample includes roughly 80,000 clones, about 88% of them seen just once. This receptor was obtained from a female donor with multiple sclerosis, enrolled in a pregnancy study. This specimen was peripheral blood, taken before pregnancy. The chain couples TRBV5-1 to TRBJ1-3; a possible D gene is TRBD1 (6 bases). The CDR3 DNA reads as TGCGCCAGCAGCGAAATGGGGGCCGACTCTGGAAACACCATATATTTT. Translating it yields CASSEMGADSGNTIYF.